This passage covers 15 T cell receptor beta chains from one sample sequenced in a study of blood T cell repertoires in COVID-19. Sequencing used immunoSEQ multiplex PCR; TCRdb keeps in-frame clones, though not all of them. The sample lists approximately 54,000 clones; about four fifths were seen once. What was sequenced was peripheral blood. The receptor set was obtained from a woman aged 60 to 75 with acute or convalescent COVID-19.

The V gene is TRBV18, the J gene TRBJ1-2; D is unresolved. CDR3 length: 16 amino acids. Trimming cost V 3 bases and J 4 bases, with 18 bases left between them. Germline loops: CDR1 KGHSH, CDR2 LQKENI. The CDR3 here is CASSPPGSGGSYGYTF. The CDR3, as DNA: TGTGCCAGCTCACCCCCGGGCAGCGGAGGGTCCTATGGCTACACCTTC.

The chain carries TRBV5-4 and TRBJ2-5; a weak D match, TRBD2 (6 bases). CDR1 and CDR2 from the germline V gene are SGHNT and YYREEE (reference sequence). The V gene lost 0 bases and the J gene lost 4 bases, with 13 bases spanning the gap. The CDR3 spans 15 residues. The DNA of the CDR3 is TGTGCCAGCAGCTTGGCGAGGGTCGGGGGAGAGACCCAGTACTTC. Amino acids: CASSLARVGGETQYF.

V usage is TRBV9 and J usage is TRBJ1-2, with TRBD1 as a possible D gene (5 bases). Trimming removed 4 bases from V and 0 bases from J, with 10 bases in between. The CDR3 extends over 14 amino acids. Per germline, CDR1 SGDLS and CDR2 YYNGEE. This CDR3 is CASSLDRANYGYTF. The CDR3 DNA is TGTGCCAGCAGCCTAGACAGAGCTAACTATGGCTACACCTTC.

This clone has only one observation. The chain links TRBV5-1 to TRBJ1-1; 8 bases fit TRBD1. This CDR3 region has 14 residues. V shed 3 bases and J 4 bases; nucleotides not matched to a gene: 5. Germline lookup yields CDR1 SGHRS and CDR2 YFSETQ. The CDR3 nucleotides are TGCGCCAGCAGCTCGGACAGGGCATTCACTGAAGCTTTCTTT. Amino acid sequence: CASSSDRAFTEAFF.

The rearrangement joins TRBV9 to TRBJ1-1; D unresolved. The length of the CDR3 is 13 residues. Trimming took off 1 base at V and 4 bases at J, with 8 bases between the two ends. Germline-derived CDR1 and CDR2 are SGDLS and YYNGEE. In nucleotides, the CDR3 is TGTGCCAGCAGCGTACCAGGTGGCACTGAAGCTTTCTTT. This gives the protein CASSVPGGTEAFF.

The chain has TRBV11-2 and TRBJ1-1; no definite D call. This CDR3 spans 11 amino acids. Germline V gene data show CDR1 as SGHAT and CDR2 as FQNNGV. Between the trimmed V and J ends, which lost 5 bases and 10 bases, there was a span of 11 bases. The CDR3, as DNA: TGTGCCAGCAGCCGAGGGCCGACAGCTTTCTTT. Translating gives CASSRGPTAFF.

The V and J genes are TRBV10-3 and TRBJ2-5; 10 bases match TRBD2. V dropped 5 bases and J dropped 4; count of bases not matched to a gene: 4. Germline CDR1 ENHRY, CDR2 SYGVKD. This CDR3 has 14 amino acids. CDR3 sequence reads: CAISPSGRGETQYF. The CDR3 DNA reads as TGTGCCATCAGTCCTAGCGGGAGAGGAGAGACCCAGTACTTC.

This clone was observed once. This chain uses TRBV6-1 with TRBJ1-4; 9 nucleotides line up with TRBD1. Germline-derived CDR1 and CDR2 are MNHNS and SASEGT. The CDR3 is 16 amino acids. V shed 2 bases, J shed 5 bases, and the junction held 6 bases outside the gene matches. Written as DNA, the CDR3 is TGTGCCAGCAGTGAACAACTCGGGACAGGGAATGAAAAACTGTTTTTT. Translating it yields CASSEQLGTGNEKLFF.

The chain employs TRBV6-6 and TRBJ2-5, with D perhaps matching TRBD2 (6 bases). Trimming stripped 5 bases from V and 1 base from J, with 11 bases between. This CDR3 has 14 residues. Germline V lookup: CDR1 MNHNY, CDR2 SVGAGI (reference sequence). The CDR3 DNA reads as TGTGCCAGCAGTCTCCGGGGGTCCCAAGAGACCCAGTACTTC. Amino acids: CASSLRGSQETQYF.

The chain links TRBV20-1 to TRBJ2-5; D remains ambiguous. Germline values: CDR1 DFQATT, CDR2 SNEGSKA (reference sequence). The CDR3 is 10 amino acids. V shed 6 bases and J shed 3 bases, with 5 bases lying between them. The CDR3 is CSAHKETQYF. Written as DNA, the CDR3 is TGCAGTGCACATAAAGAGACCCAGTACTTC.

V and J are TRBV29-1 and TRBJ2-3, with 7 bases lining up with TRBD2. Germline trimming cut 8 bases from V and 3 bases from J; bases unmatched to any gene: 11. Germline V lookup: CDR1 SQVTM, CDR2 ANQGSEA. The CDR3 has 14 residues. In DNA form, the CDR3 reads TGCAGCACCCCCGGGGCGGGAGTGACAGATACGCAGTATTTT. It translates to CSTPGAGVTDTQYF.

The gene calls are TRBV12-3 or TRBV12-4 and TRBJ1-5; TRBD1 is a possible D gene (5 bases). This CDR3 spans 13 amino acids. Deletions cut 3 bases from V and 3 bases from J, with 6 bases between. The CDR3 DNA reads as TGTGCCAGCAGTTTTGGGGCCAATCAGCCCCAGCATTTT. It translates to CASSFGANQPQHF.

The chain uses TRBV28 and TRBJ1-5; unclear D gene. V shed 2 bases and J shed 4 bases, with 3 bases lying between them. CDR1 and CDR2 from the germline V gene are MDHEN and SYDVKM. The CDR3 is made up of 12 amino acids. CDR3 coding DNA: TGTGCCAGCAGTTTACTTAATCAGCCCCAGCATTTT. This translates into CASSLLNQPQHF. The full variable domain, completed using reference TRBV28 and TRBJ1-5, is DVKVTQSSRYLVKRTGEKVFLECVQDMDHENMFWYRQDPGLGLRLIYFSYDVKMKEKGDIPEGYSVSREKKERFSLILESASTNQTSMYLCASSLLNQPQHFGDGTRLSIL.

The chain is built from TRBV4-1 and TRBJ1-1, with TRBD1 matching over 10 bases. V trimming: 4 bases; J trimming: 3 bases; junction bases outside the gene matches: 5. The CDR3 consists of 15 residues. Per germline, CDR1 MGHRA and CDR2 YSYEKL. The CDR3 bases are TGCGCCAGCAGCCGGCCGGGACAGGGGTACACTGAAGCTTTCTTT. Translation: CASSRPGQGYTEAFF.

The chain employs TRBV9 and TRBJ2-7; 7 bases are shared with TRBD2. V was pared by 3 bases and J by 4 bases, with 7 bases of the junction left unmatched. This CDR3 comprises 14 residues. The germline gives CDR1 SGDLS, CDR2 YYNGEE. The CDR3 region has the DNA TGTGCCAGCAGCGCGGGGGGTGATGAATACGAGCAGTACTTC. Translating gives CASSAGGDEYEQYF. Full variable domain (rest looked up from reference TRBV9 and TRBJ2-7): DSGVTQTPKHLITATGQRVTLRCSPRSGDLSVYWYQQSLDQGLQFLIQYYNGEERAKGNILERFSAQQFPDLHSELNLSSLELGDSALYFCASSAGGDEYEQYFGPGTRLTVT.